This TCR beta chain was captured in a study of control samples from healthy donors and cancer patients. Produced via immunoSEQ multiplex PCR; TCRdb's table is partial and in-frame only. The data contain approximately 140,000 clones, 88% of them singletons. CDR1 is MNHEY, CDR2 SVGAGI, per germline. Trimming cost V 6 bases and J 8 bases, with 13 bases left between them. The CDR3 contains 12 residues. The sequenced sample was blood. The chain combines TRBV6-5 with TRBJ1-2, with D possibly TRBD1 on 6 matching bases. The TCR sequence derives from a woman aged 25 to 39 in good health. The CDR3 DNA follows: TGTGCCAGCAGCACAGGGATAGGAGGCTACACCTTC. Translation: CASSTGIGGYTF.